Following are 13 T cell receptor beta chains from one sample sequenced in a study of technical replicates of blood from a few donors. Clones were read by immunoSEQ multiplex PCR, and TCRdb kept only the in-frame ones, dropping some. The sample shows 70,000 to 85,000 clones, nearly 97% of them seen only once. The source material was T cells isolated from PBMCs. The source of these receptors is a human donor in good health.

The CDR3 DNA is TGTGCCAGCAGCTATACAGGGCGTTCAACTAATGAAAAACTGTTTTTT. Translation gives CASSYTGRSTNEKLFF. V and J are TRBV11-3 and TRBJ1-4, with D perhaps matching TRBD1 (6 bases). V shed 4 bases and J shed 0 bases, with 12 bases lying between them. CDR1 is SGHNT and CDR2 is YENEEA in the germline V gene. The CDR3 consists of 16 residues.

The rearrangement uses TRBV27 and TRBJ2-1, with 9 bases matching TRBD1. V shed 7 bases and J 3 bases; nucleotides not matched to a gene: 7. CDR1 and CDR2 (germline): MNHEY, SMNVEV (reference sequence). This CDR3 is built from 15 residues. The CDR3: CASTKDRGIYNEQFF. Written as DNA, the CDR3 is TGTGCCAGCACCAAGGACAGGGGAATCTACAATGAGCAGTTCTTC.

V and J are TRBV4-1 and TRBJ1-3; D gene uncertain. Trimming pared 5 bases from V and 1 base from J, leaving 15 bases between. CDR1 is MGHRA, CDR2 YSYEKL, per germline. CDR3 length equals 16 residues. The CDR3 protein is CASSSGIRGSGNTIYF. CDR3 sequence (DNA): TGCGCCAGCAGCTCCGGGATCCGGGGTTCTGGAAACACCATATATTTT.

This rearrangement joins TRBV5-4 to TRBJ2-1; no clear D. This CDR3 comprises 15 residues. The germline V and J ends were trimmed by 4 bases and 5 bases, with 16 bases remaining between them. Germline CDR1 SGHNT, CDR2 YYREEE (reference sequence). The CDR3 bases are TGTGCCAGCAGCCTGAGATGGATCGGAGACAATGAGCAGTTCTTC. Protein sequence: CASSLRWIGDNEQFF.

The chain links TRBV30 to TRBJ1-5; D perhaps matches TRBD1 (5 bases). Germline CDR1 reads GTSNPN; CDR2 reads SVGIG (reference sequence). CDR3 length: 14 amino acids. Trimming pared 4 bases from V and 7 bases from J, leaving 17 bases between. The CDR3 loop is CAWNPPSQEQPQHF. Written as DNA, the CDR3 is TGTGCCTGGAATCCCCCCTCACAGGAACAGCCCCAGCATTTT.

CDR3 sequence reads: CASSLDRVGQENTGELFF. CDR3 DNA sequence: TGTGCCAGCAGCTTAGATAGGGTAGGACAGGAGAACACCGGGGAGCTGTTTTTT. The chain carries TRBV11-3 and TRBJ2-2; 7 bases agree with TRBD1. Germline-derived CDR1 and CDR2 are SGHNT and YENEEA. V was clipped by 0 bases and J by 1 base; unmatched bases: 8. CDR3 length: 18 residues.

The rearrangement links TRBV10-1 to TRBJ2-1; 9 bases fit TRBD2. Germline CDR1 WNHNN, CDR2 SYGVQD (reference sequence). Unmatched junction bases numbered 3, after V lost 0 bases and J lost 0 bases. CDR3 length: 17 residues. The CDR3 loop is CASSESLAGSSYNEQFF. The CDR3 DNA sequence: TGCGCCAGCAGTGAGTCCCTAGCGGGAAGCTCCTACAATGAGCAGTTCTTC.

The gene calls are TRBV4-2 and TRBJ1-2; 7 nucleotides line up with TRBD1. The CDR3 extends over 16 amino acids. Germline-derived CDR1 and CDR2 are LGHNA and YNFKEQ. V was pared by 0 bases and J by 1 base, with 5 bases of the junction left unmatched. The CDR3 protein is CASSQDAGQNNYGYTF. In DNA form, the CDR3 reads TGTGCCAGCAGCCAAGATGCGGGACAGAATAACTATGGCTACACCTTC.

The chain carries TRBV6-1 and TRBJ2-7, with a possible D match to TRBD2 (6 bases). The CDR3 contains 14 residues. The germline V gene encodes CDR1 MNHNS and CDR2 SASEGT. V was shortened by 10 bases and J by 7 bases, with 23 bases between the two germline ends. This CDR3 reads CAIMRGSGAREQYF. The CDR3 DNA is TGTGCCATTATGAGGGGTTCGGGAGCGAGAGAGCAGTACTTC.

The chain links TRBV5-5 to TRBJ2-7; weak D call: TRBD2 (5 bases). This CDR3 has 14 amino acids. Trimming took 4 bases from V and 4 from J, leaving 15 bases between them. The V gene's germline CDR1 is SGHKS and CDR2 YYEKEE (reference sequence). CDR3 loop: CASSGNLRGYEQYF. For the CDR3, the DNA is TGTGCCAGCAGCGGAAATCTTCGGGGATACGAGCAGTACTTC.

The CDR3 DNA follows: TGTGCCAGTAGGAAGGCCGGGACAGGTCTGAACACTGAAGCTTTCTTT. Amino acid sequence: CASRKAGTGLNTEAFF. The chain couples TRBV19 to TRBJ1-1; 8 bases are a match to TRBD1. Unmatched junction bases numbered 9, after V lost 6 bases and J lost 0 bases. There are 16 residues in the CDR3. CDR1 and CDR2 (germline): LNHDA, SQIVND (reference sequence).

V gene TRBV5-1 combines with J gene TRBJ1-1; D is unclear. V was trimmed by 4 bases and J by 1 base, leaving 8 bases between them. This CDR3 is built from 13 residues. Germline CDR1 reads SGHRS; CDR2 reads YFSETQ. The CDR3 sequence: CASSASKNTEAFF. CDR3 in DNA: TGCGCCAGCAGCGCCTCTAAGAACACTGAAGCTTTCTTT.

This chain joins TRBV6-1 and TRBJ2-3; 7 bases are a match to TRBD1. After removal of 4 bases from V and 3 bases from J, the junction contained 7 bases not matched to a gene. The CDR3 contains 15 residues. Germline CDR1 is MNHNS and CDR2 is SASEGT. CDR3 sequence: CASSVRQGVTDTQYF. In DNA form, the CDR3 reads TGTGCCAGCAGTGTTCGACAGGGTGTGACAGATACGCAGTATTTT.